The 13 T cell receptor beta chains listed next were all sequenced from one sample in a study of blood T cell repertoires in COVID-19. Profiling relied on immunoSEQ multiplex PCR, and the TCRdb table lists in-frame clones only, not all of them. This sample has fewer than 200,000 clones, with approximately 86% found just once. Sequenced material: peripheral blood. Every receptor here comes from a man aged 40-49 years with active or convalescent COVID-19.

The CDR3 DNA sequence: TGTGCCAGCAGTCCTCGACCGCAGGGAGGTTCGGTTGACACCATATATTTT. Its translation is CASSPRPQGGSVDTIYF. This rearrangement joins TRBV11-3 to TRBJ1-3, with D perhaps TRBD1 (5 bases). Trimming took off 6 bases at V and 8 bases at J, with 26 bases between the two ends. This CDR3 region has 17 residues. In germline, CDR1 is SGHNT, CDR2 YENEEA.

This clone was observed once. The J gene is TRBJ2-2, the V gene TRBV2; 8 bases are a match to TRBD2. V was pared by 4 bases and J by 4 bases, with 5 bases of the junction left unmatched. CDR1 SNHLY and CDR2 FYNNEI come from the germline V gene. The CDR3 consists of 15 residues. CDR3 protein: CASSVQRGITGELFF. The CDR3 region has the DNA TGTGCCAGCAGTGTCCAGCGGGGGATCACCGGGGAGCTGTTTTTT.

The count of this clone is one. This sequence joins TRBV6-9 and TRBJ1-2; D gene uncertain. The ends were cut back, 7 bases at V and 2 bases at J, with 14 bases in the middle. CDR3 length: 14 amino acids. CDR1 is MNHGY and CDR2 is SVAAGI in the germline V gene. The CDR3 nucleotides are TGTGCCAGCACGACACTACCGGGGAACTATGGCTACACCTTC. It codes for CASTTLPGNYGYTF.

In nucleotides, the CDR3 is TGTGCCAGCAGTGACGCCCGAAGGAGGACAGGGGGCGGCTACACCTTC. This encodes CASSDARRRTGGGYTF. The chain couples TRBV6-1 to TRBJ1-2; TRBD1 aligns across 11 bases. The germline V gene encodes CDR1 MNHNS and CDR2 SASEGT. Unmatched junction bases numbered 11, after V lost 3 bases and J lost 8 bases. The CDR3 loop spans 16 amino acids.

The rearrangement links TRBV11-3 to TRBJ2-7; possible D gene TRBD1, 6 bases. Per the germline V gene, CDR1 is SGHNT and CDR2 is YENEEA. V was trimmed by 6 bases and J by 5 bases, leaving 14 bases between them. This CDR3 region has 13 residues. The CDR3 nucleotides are TGTGCCAGCAGGTACAGGGATCGCAACGAGCAGTACTTC. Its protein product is CASRYRDRNEQYF. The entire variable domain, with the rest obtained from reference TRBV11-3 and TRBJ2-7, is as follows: EAGVVQSPRYKIIEKKQPVAFWCNPISGHNTLYWYLQNLGQGPELLIRYENEEAVDDSQLPKDRFSAERLKGVDSTLKIQPAELGDSAVYLCASRYRDRNEQYFGPGTRLTVT.

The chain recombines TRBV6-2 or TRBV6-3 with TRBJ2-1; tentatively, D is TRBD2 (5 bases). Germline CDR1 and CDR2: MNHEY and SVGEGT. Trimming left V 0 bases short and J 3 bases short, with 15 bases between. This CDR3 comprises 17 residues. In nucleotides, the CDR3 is TGTGCCAGCAGTTACTCGGTGACGGGAAGGAACTACAATGAGCAGTTCTTC. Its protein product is CASSYSVTGRNYNEQFF.

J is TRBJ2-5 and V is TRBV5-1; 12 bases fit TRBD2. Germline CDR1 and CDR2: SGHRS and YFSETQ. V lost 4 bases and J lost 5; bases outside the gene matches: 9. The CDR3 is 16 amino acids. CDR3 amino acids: CASSPSLAGGPETQYF. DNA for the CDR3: TGCGCCAGCAGCCCATCCCTAGCGGGGGGGCCTGAGACCCAGTACTTC. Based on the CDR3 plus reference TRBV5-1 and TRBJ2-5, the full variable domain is KAGVTQTPRYLIKTRGQQVTLSCSPISGHRSVSWYQQTPGQGLQFLFEYFSETQRNKGNFPGRFSGRQFSNSRSEMNVSTLELGDSALYLCASSPSLAGGPETQYFGPGTRLLVL.

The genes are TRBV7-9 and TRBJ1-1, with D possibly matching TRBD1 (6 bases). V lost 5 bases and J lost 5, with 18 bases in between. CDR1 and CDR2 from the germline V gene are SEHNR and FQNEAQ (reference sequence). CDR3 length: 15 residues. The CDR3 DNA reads TGTGCCAGCAGCCCTCGGGGCAGGGGAGAAACTGAAGCTTTCTTT. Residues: CASSPRGRGETEAFF.

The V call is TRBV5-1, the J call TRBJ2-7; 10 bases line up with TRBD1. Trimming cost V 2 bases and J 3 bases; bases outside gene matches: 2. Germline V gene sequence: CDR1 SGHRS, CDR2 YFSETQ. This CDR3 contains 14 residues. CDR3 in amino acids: CASSLGTGVYEQYF. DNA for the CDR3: TGCGCCAGCAGCTTAGGGACAGGGGTCTACGAGCAGTACTTC.

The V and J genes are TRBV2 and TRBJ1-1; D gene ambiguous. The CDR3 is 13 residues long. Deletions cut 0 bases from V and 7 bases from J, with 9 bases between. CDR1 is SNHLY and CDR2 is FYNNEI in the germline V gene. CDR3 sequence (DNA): TGTGCCAGCAGTGAAGCCTCGCGGATTGAAGCTTTCTTT. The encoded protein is CASSEASRIEAFF.

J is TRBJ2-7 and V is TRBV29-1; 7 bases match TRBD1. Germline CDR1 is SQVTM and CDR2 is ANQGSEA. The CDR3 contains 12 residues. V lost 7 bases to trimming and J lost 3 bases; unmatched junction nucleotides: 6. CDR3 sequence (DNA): TGCAGCGGCCGGACAGGCGGCTACGAGCAGTACTTC. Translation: CSGRTGGYEQYF.

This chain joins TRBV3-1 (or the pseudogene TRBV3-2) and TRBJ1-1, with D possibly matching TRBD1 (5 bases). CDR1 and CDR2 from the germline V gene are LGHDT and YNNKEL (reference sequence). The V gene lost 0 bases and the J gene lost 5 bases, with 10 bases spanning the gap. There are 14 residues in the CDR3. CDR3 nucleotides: TGTGCCAGCAGCCAAGATCAGGGAGGAACTGAAGCTTTCTTT. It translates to CASSQDQGGTEAFF.

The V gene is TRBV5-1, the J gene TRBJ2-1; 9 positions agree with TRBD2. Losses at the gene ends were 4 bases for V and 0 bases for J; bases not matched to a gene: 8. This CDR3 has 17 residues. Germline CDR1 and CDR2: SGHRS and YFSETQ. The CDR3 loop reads CASSNTQRGDSYNEQFF. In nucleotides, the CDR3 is TGCGCCAGCAGCAACACCCAGCGGGGGGACTCCTACAATGAGCAGTTCTTC.